This TCR beta chain was found in a study of blood T cell repertoires in COVID-19. Across the whole study: PBMCs, B-cell-depleted T cells, or T cells were the source of the cDNA or gDNA that made up the material.

The V end was cut by 0 bases, the J end by 10 bases, with 14 bases between. The CDR3 totals 14 residues. Germline V CDR1 and CDR2: SGHRS, YFSETQ. In the original processing: Scientists estimated how many nucleated cells there were by amplifying reference gene primers. Sequenced by immunoSEQ multiplex PCR; TCRdb stores in-frame clones only, minus some. For V, J and clone size, that table is used; D and trimming come from the DNA. Here the sample spans 130,000 to 150,000 clones, around four fifths being singletons. This chain links TRBV5-1 with TRBJ2-1, with a weak D call TRBD1 (7 bases). This TCR was sampled from a human donor in a cohort sampled during active COVID-19. The sequencing sample was made of peripheral blood. The CDR3 is CASSLEEGAREQFF. The CDR3 DNA reads as TGCGCCAGCAGCTTGGAGGAGGGGGCGCGGGAGCAGTTCTTC. Looking up the rest from reference TRBV5-1 and TRBJ2-1 gives the full variable domain: KAGVTQTPRYLIKTRGQQVTLSCSPISGHRSVSWYQQTPGQGLQFLFEYFSETQRNKGNFPGRFSGRQFSNSRSEMNVSTLELGDSALYLCASSLEEGAREQFFGPGTRLTVL.